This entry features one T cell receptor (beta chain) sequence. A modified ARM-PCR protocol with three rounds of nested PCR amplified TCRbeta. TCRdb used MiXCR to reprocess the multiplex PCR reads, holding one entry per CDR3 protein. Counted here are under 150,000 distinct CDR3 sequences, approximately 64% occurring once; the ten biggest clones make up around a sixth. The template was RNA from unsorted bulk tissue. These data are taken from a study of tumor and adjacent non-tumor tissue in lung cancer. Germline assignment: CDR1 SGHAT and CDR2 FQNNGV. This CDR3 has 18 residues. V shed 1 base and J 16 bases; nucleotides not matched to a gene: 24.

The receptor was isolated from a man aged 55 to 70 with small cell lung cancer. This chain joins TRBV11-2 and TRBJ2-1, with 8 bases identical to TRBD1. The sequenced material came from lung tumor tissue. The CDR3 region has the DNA TGTGCCAGCAGCTTAGTTCGGTCCCCGGACAGGGTTATGAATGAGTACTTCTTC. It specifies CASSLVRSPDRVMNEYFF.